This T cell receptor beta chain was found in a study of blood T cell repertoires in COVID-19 (dated by TCRdb to between 2020 and 2021). Regarding the complete study: Samples from collaborators originated in the United States, Italy and Spain and spanned both the acute and convalescent phases of COVID-19. A de-identified subject ID, COVID-19 status, age in years and sex were almost always included in the sample metadata. Samples were obtained from the ongoing ImmuneRACE study (first 160 participants) and from about 1,300 subjects provided by 6 global collaborators. The repertoires were made available in a free public database intended to serve as a resource for research on the immune response to SARS-CoV-2. Where HLA class I and class II types were available, the types were taken from metadata supplied by the sample provider, not from assay-based typing. The dataset comprised deeply sampled blood TCRbeta repertoires from subjects exposed to, actively infected with, or recovered from COVID-19. The prospective study material was composed of cDNA or gDNA derived from T cells, B-cell-depleted T cells, or PBMCs.

A single count supports this clone. The clone's antigen remains unknown. Base qualities are not recorded, but no much larger clone differs from it by a single base. TCRbeta CDR3 regions were amplified from genomic DNA by means of the immunoSEQ Assay, a bias-controlled multiplex PCR. The study's own analysis went as follows. The number of nucleated cells in each sample was estimated from the amplification of reference gene primers within the assay. To quantify the absolute abundance of each unique TCRbeta CDR3 rearrangement, sequence reads were collapsed and filtered. Productive Simpson clonality was computed per sample as the square root of Simpson's diversity index over productive rearrangements. TCRdb holds this immuneACCESS table with in-frame rearrangements only. Some clones are missing; in checked studies, unresolved V genes explain under half, and the rest has no known cause. The V and J calls and clone size are taken from that table; D and trimming were inferred from the DNA. This sample has 470,000 or so clones in its table, and over 75% of those were observed once. Clones ranked in the top ten supply under 4% of the sample.

The paper's findings and limits, for the study overall: How much clinical and demographic metadata was included differed by source and by participant, and the metadata was provided uncurated.

Each collaborating institution followed its own protocols to collect whole blood in K2EDTA tubes. Collaborator samples were shipped for TCRbeta analysis as frozen whole blood, isolated PBMCs, or DNA extracted from either sample type. V is reduced by 4 bases and J by 8 bases, leaving a spacing of 18 bases between them. Counted from cysteine to phenylalanine, this CDR3 has 14 amino acids. The sequence is cut down to CDR3 DNA, 42 bases in frame from base 1. The sequence was collected from a human donor in a cohort sampled during active COVID-19. The sequenced material came from peripheral blood. In this chain, TRBV23-1 is recombined with TRBJ2-7; 5 matching bases give a weak D call of TRBD2. TRBV23-1 is an open reading frame whose function is uncertain. The base sequence is TGCGCCAGCAGTCCCGGGGAAGGTAGATTCCAGCAGTACTTC. Translated, it gives CASSPGEGRFQQYF.